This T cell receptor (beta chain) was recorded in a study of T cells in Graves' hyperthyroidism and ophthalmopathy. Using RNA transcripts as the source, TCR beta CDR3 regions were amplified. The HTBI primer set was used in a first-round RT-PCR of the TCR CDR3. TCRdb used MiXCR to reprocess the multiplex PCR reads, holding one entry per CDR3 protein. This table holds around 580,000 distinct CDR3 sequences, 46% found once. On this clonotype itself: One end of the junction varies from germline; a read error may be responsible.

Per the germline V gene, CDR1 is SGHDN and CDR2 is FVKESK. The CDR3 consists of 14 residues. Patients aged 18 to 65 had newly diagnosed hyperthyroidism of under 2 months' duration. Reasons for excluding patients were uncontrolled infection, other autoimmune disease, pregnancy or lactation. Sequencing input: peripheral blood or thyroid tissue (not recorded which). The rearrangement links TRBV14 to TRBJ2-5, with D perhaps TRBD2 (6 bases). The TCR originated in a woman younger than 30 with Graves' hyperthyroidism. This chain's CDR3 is CASSPAGSGLRAFF. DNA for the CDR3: TGTGCCAGCAGCCCTGCGGGTAGCGGCCTGAGGGCGTTCTTC.